The present TCR beta chain was sequenced within a study of vaccination and CD4 T cells after COVID-19. Study summary: Convalescent patients gave post-COVID blood a median about 95 days post-diagnosis, range 35 to 161.

Germline loops: CDR1 DFQATT, CDR2 SNEGSKA (reference sequence). The junction had 16 bases not matched to a gene; V was cut back by 0 bases and J by 4 bases. The CDR3 length is 19 residues. Concerning this clonotype: Its antigen is undetermined.

Treatment of the sample: roughly ten-day PBMC culture with coronavirus spike peptide pools or control peptides (ViraFEST assay). Sequenced with the Oncomine TCR Beta short-read assay was DNA taken from cultured CD4+ T cells. After culture, CD4+ T cells served as the source for genomic DNA extraction. TCRdb fed the PCR reads into MiXCR, producing one record per CDR3 protein. The sample has some 15,000 distinct CDR3 sequences, more than 45% seen once. The source of this sequence is a human donor who had recovered from COVID-19. The material sequenced was CD4+ T cells from blood, cultured in vitro. The chain recombines TRBV20-1 with TRBJ1-5; 9 bases match TRBD1. The CDR3: CSARDAGTGLELRNQPQHF. The CDR3, as DNA: TGCAGTGCTAGAGATGCGGGGACAGGGCTAGAACTAAGAAATCAGCCCCAGCATTTT.